This T cell receptor (beta chain) was identified during a study of cytomegalovirus exposure and HLA in healthy donors. Broader study findings: Overall, roughly 160 TCR beta chains were annotated as cytomegalovirus-associated. Rare TCR sequences predominated, though certain public TCRs were found in many donors.

Assay: immunoSEQ multiplex PCR; the TCRdb copy retains only in-frame clones and omits some. This sample has under 200,000 clones, with nearly 90% found just once. Trimming shortened V by 9 bases and J by 7 bases, and 15 bases separated the two germline ends. Germline V gene data show CDR1 as MNHNS and CDR2 as SASEGT. This CDR3 comprises 12 residues. Regarding this clone: Its antigen is currently unknown.

The clonotype comes from a man aged 18-30 years in good health and CMV-seropositive. The sequencing input was PBMCs. This rearrangement joins TRBV6-1 to TRBJ1-2, with D possibly being TRBD1 (6 bases). The CDR3 here is CARGSQGGGYTF. The DNA of the CDR3 is TGTGCCAGGGGGTCACAGGGTGGTGGCTACACCTTC.